This TCR beta chain was retrieved from a study of CD8 T cells in Susac syndrome. Study overall: Patients with Susac syndrome were therapy-naive, treated with corticosteroids, or treated with intravenous immunoglobulin alone when blood was collected. Overall study findings and caveats: Clonal expansion of Susac CD8+ cells peaked in TEMRA cells, and it also peaked in active patients.

Sequencing of TCR beta drew on CD8+ and CD4+ T cells from blood. A note on this clonotype: The antigen is undetermined.

With random hexamers, reverse transcription was performed on roughly 0.5 to 1 ug of RNA. Each CDR3 protein is one row after TCRdb ran MiXCR on the immunoSEQ multiplex PCR reads. The sample lists more than 150,000 distinct CDR3 sequences; 95% were seen once. Per germline, CDR1 SGHRS and CDR2 YFSETQ. The J segment lost 5 bases and the V segment lost 4 bases, leaving 11 bases of the junction unmatched. The CDR3 length is 16 residues. The chain couples TRBV5-1 to TRBJ2-3; 9 bases agree with TRBD2. The clonotype originates from a human donor with Susac syndrome. Sequenced: CD8+ T cells from PBMCs. The CDR3 coding sequence is TGCGCCAGCAGCCCCCTTGCGGGAGGGCAACAAGATACGCAGTATTTT. Translated: CASSPLAGGQQDTQYF.